Below, one TCR beta chain is given with its context. The antigen remains unidentified. The CDR3 spans 15 residues. Germline CDR1 is SGHTA and CDR2 is FQGNSA. Trimming cost V 3 bases and J 1 base, with 9 bases left between them. The record originates from a study of blood T cells in healthy people across ages. Whole-study context: Per two T cells, template switching captured roughly one barcoded beta molecule.

A second PCR, run for about 7 to 12 cycles, used a sample-barcoded 5' primer plus a J-beta primer mix. Each CDR3 protein is one row after TCRdb ran MiXCR on the 5' RACE reads. The sample yields 550,000 to 750,000 distinct CDR3 sequences, about 21% seen once. Study findings and constraints: Reliance upon unsorted PBMCs precluded definitive naive versus antigen-experienced comparison. A greater number of naive CD4+ cells and higher diversity distinguished long-lived donors from aged donors.

Total RNA amounts of at least 5 micrograms were extracted per sample. The clonotype comes from a man between 65 and 85 years old in good health. V usage is TRBV7-2 and J usage is TRBJ2-2, with D unclear. The specimen sequenced was blood. Here the CDR3 reads CASSFWWGNTGELFF. CDR3 bases: TGTGCCAGCAGCTTCTGGTGGGGGAACACCGGGGAGCTGTTTTTT.